This T cell receptor (beta chain) was obtained from a study of T-cell memory formation after mild COVID-19. This clonotype was counted between two and nine times. What it binds is not known. The CDR3 covers 14 residues. Trimming pared 5 bases from V and 9 bases from J, leaving 19 bases between. Per the germline V gene, CDR1 is SGHTA and CDR2 is FQGNSA. Study conclusions and caveats: Contracting CD8+ clones were enriched in EMRA, CD4+ mainly in CM and EM.

In TCRdb, the 5' RACE reads were re-called with MiXCR into one record per CDR3 protein. The sample holds 350,000 to 500,000 distinct CDR3 sequences, less than 25% seen once. The chain carries TRBV7-2 and TRBJ2-5; D may correspond to TRBD1 or TRBD2 (5 bases each). The sequence came from an adult woman who had mild COVID-19 (a few samples of this study predate the infection). Cell type and time point are not known. Sequences were obtained from PBMCs or a T cell subset sorted from them (not recorded which). The CDR3 loop reads CASSQRDGELAQYF. The CDR3 DNA is TGTGCCAGCAGCCAACGGGACGGAGAGCTGGCCCAGTACTTC.